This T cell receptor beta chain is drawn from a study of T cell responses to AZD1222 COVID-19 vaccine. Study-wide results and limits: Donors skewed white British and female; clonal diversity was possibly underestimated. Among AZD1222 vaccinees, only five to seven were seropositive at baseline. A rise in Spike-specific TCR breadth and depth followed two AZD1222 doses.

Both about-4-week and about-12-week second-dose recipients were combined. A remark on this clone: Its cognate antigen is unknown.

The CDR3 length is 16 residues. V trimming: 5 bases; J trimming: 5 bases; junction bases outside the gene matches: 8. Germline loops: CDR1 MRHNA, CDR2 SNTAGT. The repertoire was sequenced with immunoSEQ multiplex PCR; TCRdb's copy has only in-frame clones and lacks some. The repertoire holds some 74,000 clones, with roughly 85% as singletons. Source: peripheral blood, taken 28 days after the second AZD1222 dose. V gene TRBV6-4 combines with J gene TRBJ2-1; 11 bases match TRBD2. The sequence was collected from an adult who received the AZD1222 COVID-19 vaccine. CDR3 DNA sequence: TGTGCCAGCAGTCCTAGTAGCGGGAGGGCCCACAATGAGCAGTTCTTC. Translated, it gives CASSPSSGRAHNEQFF.